This T cell receptor beta chain was profiled in a study of blood T cells in healthy people across ages. The V segment lost 6 bases and the J segment 4 bases; nucleotides outside the gene matches: 8. The CDR3 is 13 residues long. The germline V gene encodes CDR1 DFQATT and CDR2 SNEGSKA (reference sequence). A sample-barcoded 5' primer and a J-beta primer mix were used in a second PCR of roughly 6 to 11 cycles. Via MiXCR, TCRdb re-called the 5' RACE reads, giving one row per CDR3 protein. This sample has 600,000 to 650,000 distinct CDR3 sequences, with about 53% found just once. The sequencing input was blood. The TCR sequence derives from a man between 60 and 70 years old in good health. The J gene is TRBJ1-2, the V gene TRBV20-1; TRBD1 agrees at 7 bases. As DNA, the CDR3 is TGCAGTGCCAGACAGGGAATGGCCTATGGCTACACCTTC. It specifies CSARQGMAYGYTF.